Presented here are 3 T cell receptor beta chains from one specimen sequenced in a study of TIL therapy for anti-PD-1-resistant metastatic lung cancer. Time point of the sample: pre-treatment sample, taken before nivolumab and TIL therapy. Sequencing used immunoSEQ v3. This table comes from immunoSEQ multiplex PCR, and its TCRdb copy is limited to in-frame clones, with some not included. The table has more than 55,000 clones, roughly 69% seen once; the top ten hold roughly 7.2%. The sequences come from blood, collected at baseline. All receptors come from a person aged 25-85 years with non-small cell lung cancer.

The V call is TRBV19, the J call TRBJ1-4; no firm D call. This CDR3 contains 14 residues. Trimming removed 9 bases from V and 8 bases from J, with 19 bases in between. The germline V gene encodes CDR1 LNHDA and CDR2 SQIVND (reference sequence). CDR3 in amino acids: CASIPQDGGEKLFF. In DNA, the CDR3 is TGTGCCAGCATCCCGCAGGACGGCGGGGAAAAACTGTTTTTT.

The chain has TRBV7-8 and TRBJ1-2; D is possibly TRBD1 (6 bases). V was cut by 2 bases and J by 4 bases, with 14 bases left in between. Germline V gene lookup returns CDR1 SGHVS and CDR2 FQNEAQ. The CDR3 contains 15 residues. CDR3 in amino acids: CASSLSRGLPYGYTF. In nucleotides, the CDR3 is TGTGCCAGCAGCTTAAGTCGGGGGCTTCCCTATGGCTACACCTTC.

This chain connects TRBV18 to TRBJ2-1; TRBD2 matches 11 bases. Germline CDR1 is KGHSH and CDR2 is LQKENI. The CDR3 sequence is 16 residues long. Trimming took 0 bases from V and 7 from J; bases not matched to a gene: 5. As DNA, the CDR3 is TGTGCCAGCTCACCACCGATAGCGGGAGGGGGGAATGAGCAGTTCTTC. This gives the protein CASSPPIAGGGNEQFF. Full variable domain (rest looked up from reference TRBV18 and TRBJ2-1): NAGVMQNPRHLVRRRGQEARLRCSPMKGHSHVYWYRQLPEEGLKFMVYLQKENIIDESGMPKERFSAEFPKEGPSILRIQQVVRGDSAAYFCASSPPIAGGGNEQFFGPGTRLTVL.